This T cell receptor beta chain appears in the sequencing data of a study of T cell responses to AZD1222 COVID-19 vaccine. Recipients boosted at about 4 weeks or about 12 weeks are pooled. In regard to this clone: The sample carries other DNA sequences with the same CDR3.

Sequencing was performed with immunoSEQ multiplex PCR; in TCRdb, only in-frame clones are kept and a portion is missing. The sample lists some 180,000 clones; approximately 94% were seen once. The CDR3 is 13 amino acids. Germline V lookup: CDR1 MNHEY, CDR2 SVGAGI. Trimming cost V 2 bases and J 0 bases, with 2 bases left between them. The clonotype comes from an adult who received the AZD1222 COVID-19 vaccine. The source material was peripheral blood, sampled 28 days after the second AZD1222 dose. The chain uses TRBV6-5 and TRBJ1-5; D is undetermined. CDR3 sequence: CASSYSSNQPQHF. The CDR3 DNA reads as TGTGCCAGCAGTTACAGTAGCAATCAGCCCCAGCATTTT.